This T cell receptor (beta chain) was documented in a study of blood T cell repertoires in COVID-19. Study context: The United States, Italy and Spain were the sources of the acute and convalescent COVID-19 samples. Nucleic acid was either cDNA or gDNA, and it came from T cells, B-cell-depleted T cells, or PBMCs.

This clone showed up just a few times. The ends lost 4 bases at V and 2 bases at J; junction bases unmatched: 17. Germline assignment: CDR1 SGHVS and CDR2 FQNEAQ. The CDR3 spans 18 residues. Methods used by the authors: The assay estimated nucleated cells by amplifying reference gene primers. Some clones are missing from TCRdb's copy, which holds only in-frame ones; the method was immunoSEQ multiplex PCR. For V, J and clone size, that table is used; D and trimming come from the DNA. The table lists about 60,000 clones, 80% to 90% of them singletons. Specimen: peripheral blood. The source is a human donor in a cohort sampled during active COVID-19. The chain uses TRBV7-8 and TRBJ2-7, with TRBD1 matching over 7 bases. This chain's CDR3 is CASSSTPATGEIAYEQYF. In nucleotides, the CDR3 is TGTGCCAGCAGCTCGACACCCGCAACAGGGGAAATCGCCTACGAGCAGTACTTC.